Included here is one T cell receptor (beta chain) sequence, with context. Measured with immunoSEQ multiplex PCR; TCRdb has only the in-frame clones, and not every one. The sample records 200,000 or so clones, roughly 80% being singletons. The CDR3 consists of 13 residues. Trimming left V 2 bases short and J 11 bases short, with 14 bases between. Germline values: CDR1 KGHDR, CDR2 SFDVKD. These data belong to a study of blood T cell repertoires in COVID-19. The rearrangement uses TRBV24-1 and TRBJ1-2; D is perhaps TRBD1 (5 bases). Sequenced input: peripheral blood. This clonotype originated in a man between 60 and 75 years old with active or convalescent COVID-19. CDR3 in amino acids: CATSDSRDSGYTF. For the CDR3, the DNA is TGTGCCACCAGTGATTCCCGGGACTCCGGGTACACCTTC.